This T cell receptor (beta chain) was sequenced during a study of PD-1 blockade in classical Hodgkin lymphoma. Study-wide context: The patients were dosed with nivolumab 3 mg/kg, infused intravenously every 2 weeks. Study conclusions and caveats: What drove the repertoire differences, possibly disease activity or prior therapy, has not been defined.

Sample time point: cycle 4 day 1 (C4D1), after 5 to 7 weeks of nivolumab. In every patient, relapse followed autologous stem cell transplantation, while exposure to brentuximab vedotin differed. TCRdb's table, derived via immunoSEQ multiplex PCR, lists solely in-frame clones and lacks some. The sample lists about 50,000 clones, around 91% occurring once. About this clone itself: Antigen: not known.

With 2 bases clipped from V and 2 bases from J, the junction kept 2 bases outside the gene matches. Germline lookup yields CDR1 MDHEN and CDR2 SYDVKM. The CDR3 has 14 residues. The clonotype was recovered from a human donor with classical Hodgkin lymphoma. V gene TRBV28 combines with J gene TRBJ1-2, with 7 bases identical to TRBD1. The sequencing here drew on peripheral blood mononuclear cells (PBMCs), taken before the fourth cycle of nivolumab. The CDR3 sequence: CASSLTGENYGYTF. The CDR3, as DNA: TGTGCCAGCAGTTTAACAGGGGAGAACTATGGCTACACCTTC.